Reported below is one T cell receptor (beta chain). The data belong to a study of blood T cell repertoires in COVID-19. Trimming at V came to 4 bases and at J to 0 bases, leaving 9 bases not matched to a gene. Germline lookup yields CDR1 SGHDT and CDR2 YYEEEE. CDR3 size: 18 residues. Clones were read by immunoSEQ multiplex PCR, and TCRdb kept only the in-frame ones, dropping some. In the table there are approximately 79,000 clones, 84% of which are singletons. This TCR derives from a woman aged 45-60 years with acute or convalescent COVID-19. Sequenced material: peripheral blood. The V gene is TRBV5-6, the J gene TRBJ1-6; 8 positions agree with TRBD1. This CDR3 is CASSDDRGLGSYNSPLHF. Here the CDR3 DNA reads TGTGCCAGCAGCGACGACAGGGGTTTAGGCTCCTATAATTCACCCCTCCACTTT. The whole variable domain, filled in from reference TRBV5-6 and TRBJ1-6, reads DAGVTQSPTHLIKTRGQQVTLRCSPKSGHDTVSWYQQALGQGPQFIFQYYEEEERQRGNFPDRFSGHQFPNYSSELNVNALLLGDSALYLCASSDDRGLGSYNSPLHFGNGTRLTVT.